The source of this T cell receptor (beta chain) is a study of blood T cell repertoires in COVID-19. Germline V gene sequence: CDR1 SEHNR, CDR2 FQNEAQ (reference sequence). Trimming removed 1 base at V and 2 bases at J, with 9 bases between. This CDR3 is 14 amino acids long. TCRdb's table, derived via immunoSEQ multiplex PCR, lists solely in-frame clones and lacks some. The sample lists over 100,000 clones, more than 75% seen once, with around 8% in the top ten. V and J are TRBV7-9 and TRBJ2-7; D unresolved. The sample consisted of peripheral blood. This clonotype originated in a man in his 70s with acute or convalescent COVID-19. In nucleotides, the CDR3 is TGTGCCAGCAGCTTAGGAGGCGGCCCCTACGAGCAGTACTTC. Translated, it gives CASSLGGGPYEQYF.